The clone carrying this T cell receptor (beta chain) is classed as medium-sized (0.01 to 0.1%). What it binds is not known. Multiplex PCR with BIOMED2 TRB-A/B primer pools amplified TRB rearrangements. In TCRdb, the multiplex PCR reads were re-called with MiXCR into one record per CDR3 protein. The repertoire holds some 4,300 distinct CDR3 sequences, with less than 40% as singletons. This sample is part of a study of T and B cells in COVID-19 patients. The wider study: Of around 21 active-infection patients, approximately 12 were critically ill with mechanical ventilation or extracorporeal membrane oxygenation. Study-wide findings and caveats: Clonality of TRB repertoires was high in active COVID-19; recovery brought above-healthy diversity and richness. The recovered cohort had 2,000 to 3,000 exclusive TCR clusters, including around 31 low generation probability clusters. Patients with COVID-19 reportedly showed strongly skewed T cell receptor beta variable and joining gene usage.

The germline V and J ends were trimmed by 4 bases and 2 bases, with 12 bases remaining between them. The CDR3 totals 14 residues. The germline gives CDR1 LNHDA, CDR2 SQIVND (reference sequence). TRB was amplified from approximately 250-500 ng of blood genomic DNA. The clonotype was recovered from a human donor who had recovered from COVID-19. Sequencing was carried out using blood. The V call is TRBV19, the J call TRBJ2-7; no reliable D call. CDR3 in amino acids: CASSTTELPYEQYF. The CDR3 nucleotides read TGTGCCAGTAGTACAACAGAACTACCCTACGAGCAGTACTTC.